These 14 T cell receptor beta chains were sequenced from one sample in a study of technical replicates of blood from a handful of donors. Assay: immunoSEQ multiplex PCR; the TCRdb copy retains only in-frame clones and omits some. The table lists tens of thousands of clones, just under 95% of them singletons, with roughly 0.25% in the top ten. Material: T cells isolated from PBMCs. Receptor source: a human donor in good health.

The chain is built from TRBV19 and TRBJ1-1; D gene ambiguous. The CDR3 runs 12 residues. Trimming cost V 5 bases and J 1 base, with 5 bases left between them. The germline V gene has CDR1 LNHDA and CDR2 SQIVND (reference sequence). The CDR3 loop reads CASSHRNTEAFF. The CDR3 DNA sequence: TGTGCCAGTAGTCACAGGAACACTGAAGCTTTCTTT.

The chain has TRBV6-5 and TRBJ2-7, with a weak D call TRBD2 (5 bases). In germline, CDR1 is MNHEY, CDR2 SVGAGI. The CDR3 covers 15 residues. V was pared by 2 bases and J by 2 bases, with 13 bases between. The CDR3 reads CASSYALLGAYEQYF. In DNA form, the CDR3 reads TGTGCCAGCAGTTACGCACTCCTCGGGGCCTACGAGCAGTACTTC.

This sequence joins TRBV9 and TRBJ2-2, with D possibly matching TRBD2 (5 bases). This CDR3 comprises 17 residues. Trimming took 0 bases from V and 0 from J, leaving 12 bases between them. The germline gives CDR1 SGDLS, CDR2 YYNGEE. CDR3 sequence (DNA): TGTGCCAGCAGCGTAGGTGAGGGTAGGGCGAACACCGGGGAGCTGTTTTTT. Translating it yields CASSVGEGRANTGELFF.

CDR3: CASSQETRGEQYF. CDR3 nucleotide sequence: TGTGCCAGCAGCCAAGAAACCCGAGGCGAGCAGTACTTC. The chain couples TRBV14 to TRBJ2-7; D not certain. The ends were cut back, 0 bases at V and 6 bases at J, with 9 bases in the middle. The CDR3 extends over 13 amino acids. Germline CDR1 reads SGHDN; CDR2 reads FVKESK.

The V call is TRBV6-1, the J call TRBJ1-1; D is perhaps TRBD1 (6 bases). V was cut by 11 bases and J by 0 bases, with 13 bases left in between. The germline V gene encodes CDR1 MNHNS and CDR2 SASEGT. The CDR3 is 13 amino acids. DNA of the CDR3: TGTGCCCTAATTGACAGGATGAACACTGAAGCTTTCTTT. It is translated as CALIDRMNTEAFF.

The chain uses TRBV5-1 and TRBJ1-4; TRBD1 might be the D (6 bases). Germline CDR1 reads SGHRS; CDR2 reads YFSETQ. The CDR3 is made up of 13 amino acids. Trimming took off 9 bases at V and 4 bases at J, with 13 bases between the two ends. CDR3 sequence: CATARGLNEKLFF. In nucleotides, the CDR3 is TGCGCCACTGCCAGGGGCCTTAATGAAAAACTGTTTTTT.

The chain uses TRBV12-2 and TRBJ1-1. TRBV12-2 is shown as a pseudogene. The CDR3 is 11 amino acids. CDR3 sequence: CASRRGGYAFF. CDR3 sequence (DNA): TGTGCAAGTCGCCGGGGAGGGTACGCTTTCTTT.

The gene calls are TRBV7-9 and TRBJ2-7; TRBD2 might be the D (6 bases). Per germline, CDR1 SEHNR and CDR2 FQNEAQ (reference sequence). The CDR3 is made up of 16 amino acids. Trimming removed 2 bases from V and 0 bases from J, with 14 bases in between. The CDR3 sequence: CASSLLAGKSSYEQYF. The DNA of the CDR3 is TGTGCCAGCAGCTTACTGGCGGGGAAAAGCTCCTACGAGCAGTACTTC.

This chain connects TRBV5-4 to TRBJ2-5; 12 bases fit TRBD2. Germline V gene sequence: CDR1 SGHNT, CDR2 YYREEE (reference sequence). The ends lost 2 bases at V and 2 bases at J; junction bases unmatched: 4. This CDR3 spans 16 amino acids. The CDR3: CASSFPGLAGQETQYF. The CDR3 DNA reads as TGTGCCAGCAGCTTTCCAGGACTAGCGGGACAAGAGACCCAGTACTTC.

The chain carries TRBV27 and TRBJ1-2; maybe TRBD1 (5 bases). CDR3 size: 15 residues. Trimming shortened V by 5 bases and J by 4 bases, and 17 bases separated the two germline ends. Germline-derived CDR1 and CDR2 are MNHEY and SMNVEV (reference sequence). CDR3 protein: CASSKREGIGYGYTF. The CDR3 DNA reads TGTGCCAGCAGTAAAAGGGAGGGGATCGGCTATGGCTACACCTTC.

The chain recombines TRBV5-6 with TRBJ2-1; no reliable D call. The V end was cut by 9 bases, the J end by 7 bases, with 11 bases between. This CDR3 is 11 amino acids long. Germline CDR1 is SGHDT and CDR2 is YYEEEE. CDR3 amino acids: CATNFNNEQFF. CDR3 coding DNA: TGTGCCACCAACTTTAATAATGAGCAGTTCTTC.

For the CDR3, the DNA is TGTGCCAGTAATAGGGGGATGACCGGGGAGCTGTTTTTT. Its translation is CASNRGMTGELFF. The chain employs TRBV19 and TRBJ2-2; tentatively, D is TRBD1 (6 bases). V lost 7 bases and J lost 5, with 11 bases in between. This CDR3 has 13 residues. The germline gives CDR1 LNHDA, CDR2 SQIVND (reference sequence). Combining the CDR3 with reference TRBV19 and TRBJ2-2 gives the whole variable domain DGGITQSPKYLFRKEGQNVTLSCEQNLNHDAMYWYRQDPGQGLRLIYYSQIVNDFQKGDIAEGYSVSREKKESFPLTVTSAQKNPTAFYLCASNRGMTGELFFGEGSRLTVL.

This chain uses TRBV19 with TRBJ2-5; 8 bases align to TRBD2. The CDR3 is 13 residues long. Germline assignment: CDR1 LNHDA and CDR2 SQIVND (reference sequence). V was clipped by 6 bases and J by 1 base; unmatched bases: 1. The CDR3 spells CASRGLVQETQYF. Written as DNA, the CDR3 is TGTGCCAGTAGGGGACTAGTCCAAGAGACCCAGTACTTC. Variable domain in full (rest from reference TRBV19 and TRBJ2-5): DGGITQSPKYLFRKEGQNVTLSCEQNLNHDAMYWYRQDPGQGLRLIYYSQIVNDFQKGDIAEGYSVSREKKESFPLTVTSAQKNPTAFYLCASRGLVQETQYFGPGTRLLVL.

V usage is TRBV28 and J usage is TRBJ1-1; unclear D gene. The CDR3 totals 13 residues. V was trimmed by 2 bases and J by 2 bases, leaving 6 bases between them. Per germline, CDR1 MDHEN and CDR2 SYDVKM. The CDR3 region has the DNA TGTGCCAGCAGTTTACACAGAAACACTGAAGCTTTCTTT. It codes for CASSLHRNTEAFF. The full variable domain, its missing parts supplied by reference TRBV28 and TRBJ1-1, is DVKVTQSSRYLVKRTGEKVFLECVQDMDHENMFWYRQDPGLGLRLIYFSYDVKMKEKGDIPEGYSVSREKKERFSLILESASTNQTSMYLCASSLHRNTEAFFGQGTRLTVV.